There are a few counts of the clone carrying this TCR beta chain. Its antigen is unidentified. These data belong to a study of human T cells and chemical hapten exposure. Authors' processing steps: The number of TCRs in each sample had a median of 95,638 and spanned roughly 23,224 to 750,000. TCRdb reprocessed the RACE reads via MiXCR and lists one record per CDR3 protein. The V and J calls were not made by the authors but by TCRdb's processing. In the table there are under 65,000 distinct CDR3 sequences, less than 9.5% of which are singletons. Overall study results and limits: Patch test score tracked positively with PT1 expanded TCR counts. No change in TCRs above 1 in 1000 frequency was produced by DPC sensitization.

The sample's time point: patch test 1, 2 weeks after DPC sensitization. The treatment: therapeutic diphenylcyclopropenone sensitization with weekly scalp DPC. This TCR came from a woman aged 45 to 65 with alopecia areata. Some clones in this sample may be carry-over from other donors' samples. This sample comprised whole blood, obtained in connection with sensitization to the hapten diphenylcyclopropenone (DPC).

In DNA, the CDR3 is TGTGCCAGCAGCTTAGATTCGGGGGGCAGCACGCTCTATGGCTACACCTTC. This gives the protein CASSLDSGGSTLYGYTF. This chain uses TRBV7-2 with TRBJ1-2; a weak D match, TRBD1 (6 bases). V was trimmed by 1 base and J by 4 bases, leaving 19 bases between them. The germline V gene has CDR1 SGHTA and CDR2 FQGNSA. The CDR3 covers 17 residues. Looking up the rest from reference TRBV7-2 and TRBJ1-2 gives the full variable domain: GAGVSQSPSNKVTEKGKDVELRCDPISGHTALYWYRQSLGQGLEFLIYFQGNSAPDKSGLPSDRFSAERTGGSVSTLTIQRTQQEDSAVYLCASSLDSGGSTLYGYTFGSGTRLTVV.